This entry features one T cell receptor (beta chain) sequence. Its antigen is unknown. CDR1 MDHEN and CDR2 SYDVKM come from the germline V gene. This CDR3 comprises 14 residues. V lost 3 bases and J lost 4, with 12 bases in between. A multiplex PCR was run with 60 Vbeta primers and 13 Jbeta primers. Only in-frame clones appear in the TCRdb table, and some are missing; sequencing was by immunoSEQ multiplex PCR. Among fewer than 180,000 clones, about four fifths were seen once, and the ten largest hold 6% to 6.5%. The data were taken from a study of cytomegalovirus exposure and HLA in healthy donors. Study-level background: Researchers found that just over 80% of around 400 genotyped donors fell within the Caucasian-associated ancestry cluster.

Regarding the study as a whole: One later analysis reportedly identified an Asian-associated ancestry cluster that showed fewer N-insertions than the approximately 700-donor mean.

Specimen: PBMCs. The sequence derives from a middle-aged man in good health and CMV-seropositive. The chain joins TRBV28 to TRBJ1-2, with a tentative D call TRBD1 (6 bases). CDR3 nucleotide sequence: TGTGCCAGCAGTTTCGGACAGCGGTTCTATGGCTACACCTTC. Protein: CASSFGQRFYGYTF.